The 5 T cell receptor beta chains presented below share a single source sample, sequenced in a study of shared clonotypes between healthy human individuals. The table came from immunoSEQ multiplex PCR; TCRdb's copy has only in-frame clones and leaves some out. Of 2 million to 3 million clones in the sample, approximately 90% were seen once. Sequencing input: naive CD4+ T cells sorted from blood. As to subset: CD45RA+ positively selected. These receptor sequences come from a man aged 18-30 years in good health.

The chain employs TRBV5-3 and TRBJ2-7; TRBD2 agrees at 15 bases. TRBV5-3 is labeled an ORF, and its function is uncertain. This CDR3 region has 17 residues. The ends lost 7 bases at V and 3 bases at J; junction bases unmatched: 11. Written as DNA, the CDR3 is TGTGCCAGAGCCGGGACTAGCGGGAGGACACGGCTCTACGAGCAGTACTTC. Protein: CARAGTSGRTRLYEQYF.

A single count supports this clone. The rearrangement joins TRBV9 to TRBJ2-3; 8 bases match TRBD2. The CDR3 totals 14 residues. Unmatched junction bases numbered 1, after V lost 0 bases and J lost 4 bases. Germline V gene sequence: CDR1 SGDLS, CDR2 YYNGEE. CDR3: CASSVDSGADTQYF. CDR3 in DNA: TGTGCCAGCAGCGTAGATAGCGGGGCAGATACGCAGTATTTT.

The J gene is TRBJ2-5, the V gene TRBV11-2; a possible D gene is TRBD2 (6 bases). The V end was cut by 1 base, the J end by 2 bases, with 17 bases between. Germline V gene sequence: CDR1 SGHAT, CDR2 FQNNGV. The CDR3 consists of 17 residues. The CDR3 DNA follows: TGTGCCAGCAGCTTAGGTCGGGGGACGGACGTTCAAGAGACCCAGTACTTC. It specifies CASSLGRGTDVQETQYF.

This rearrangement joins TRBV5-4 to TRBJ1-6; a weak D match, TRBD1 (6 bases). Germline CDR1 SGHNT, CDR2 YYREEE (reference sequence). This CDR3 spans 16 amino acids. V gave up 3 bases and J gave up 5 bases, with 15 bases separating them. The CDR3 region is CASSSDRTKDNSPLHF. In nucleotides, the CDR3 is TGTGCCAGCAGCTCAGACAGGACTAAGGATAATTCACCCCTCCACTTT.

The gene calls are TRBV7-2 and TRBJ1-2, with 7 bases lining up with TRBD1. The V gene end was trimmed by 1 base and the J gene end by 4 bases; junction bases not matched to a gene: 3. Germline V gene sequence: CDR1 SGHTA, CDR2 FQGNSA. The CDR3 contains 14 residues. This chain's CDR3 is CASSLGTGAYGYTF. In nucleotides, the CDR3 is TGTGCCAGCAGCTTAGGAACAGGGGCCTATGGCTACACCTTC.